The TCR beta chain under discussion was sequenced for a study of cytotoxic CD8 clonotypes in ibrutinib-treated CLL. The germline V gene has CDR1 SGHVS and CDR2 FQNEAQ. The CDR3 loop spans 14 amino acids. Trimming shortened V by 4 bases and J by 5 bases, and 13 bases separated the two germline ends. Produced via immunoSEQ multiplex PCR; TCRdb's table is partial and in-frame only. Seen here are approximately 320,000 clones, roughly two thirds observed once, and the top ten hold just under 6.5%. Sequencing used PBMCs, obtained after 36 months of ibrutinib treatment. This sequence joins TRBV7-8 and TRBJ2-3; tentatively, D is TRBD1 (5 bases). The receptor comes from a human donor with chronic lymphocytic leukemia. The CDR3 loop reads CASSSVLGVDTQYF. Here the CDR3 DNA reads TGTGCCAGCAGCTCCGTGCTAGGGGTAGATACGCAGTATTTT.